This TCR beta chain was recovered during a study of shared clonotypes between healthy human individuals. Every subset's genomic DNA went evenly onto several immunoSEQ plates. When replicate PCRs were run on unsorted PBMC, they used approximately 300 ng DNA, 30,000 to 35,000 T cell genomes. The authors' processing: ImmunoSEQ yielded junction-only sequences lacking quality scores, so filtering differed. Assay: immunoSEQ multiplex PCR; the TCRdb copy retains only in-frame clones and omits some. The V and J calls and clone size were taken over from that table, and D and trimming were inferred from the DNA. The sample has about 480,000 clones, around 74% seen once. There are 16 residues in the CDR3. With 7 bases clipped from V and 4 bases from J, the junction kept 10 bases outside the gene matches. Germline V gene sequence: CDR1 SGHRS, CDR2 YFSETQ. Only Caucasian adults living in Nashville, Tennessee served as donors.

The TCR comes from a woman aged 40 to 50 in good health. Some clones in this sample may be carry-over from other donors' samples. This chain uses TRBV5-1 with TRBJ2-1; 11 bases fit TRBD2. Sequencing was carried out using PBMCs. The CDR3 loop reads CASAYWGTSGYNEQFF. The CDR3 DNA sequence: TGCGCCAGCGCCTATTGGGGGACTAGCGGATACAATGAGCAGTTCTTC.